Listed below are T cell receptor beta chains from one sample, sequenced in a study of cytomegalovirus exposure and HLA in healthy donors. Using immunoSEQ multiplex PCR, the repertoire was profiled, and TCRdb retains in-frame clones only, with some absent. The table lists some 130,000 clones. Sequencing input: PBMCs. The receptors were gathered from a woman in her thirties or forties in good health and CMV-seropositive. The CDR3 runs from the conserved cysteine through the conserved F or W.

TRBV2 CASNTGVGYGYTF
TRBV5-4 CASSATSGRASGGELFF
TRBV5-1 CASSRRWRYEQYF
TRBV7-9 CASSLAGQRAGGYTF
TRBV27 CASSSGTSGRTQYF
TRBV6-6 CASSSDPGGRYEQYF
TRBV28 CASSSGTGGDEQFF
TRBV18 CASSPGTAYEQYF
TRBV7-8 CASRTTGGSTDTQYF
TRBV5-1 CASSSGTADNEQFF
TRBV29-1 CSAGGGADEKLFF
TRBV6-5 CASSYTRGGETQYF
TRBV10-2 CASSLEASGANVLTF
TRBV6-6 CASSRMGSNEKLFF
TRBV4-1 CASSQATGGGDTQYF
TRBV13 CASSSGTSGYEQYF
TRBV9 CASSVLAGGTYNEQFF
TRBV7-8 CASSLGRGGNQPQHF
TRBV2 CATRGTGRTGELFF
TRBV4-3 CASSQDVIRVNTIYF
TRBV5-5 CASSSETGSNQPQHF
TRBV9 CASSVVGTGLNTEAFF
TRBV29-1 CSPPRQAGAYEQYF
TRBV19 CASSYAGGSNQPQHF
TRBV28 CASSSPRGGELPKNIQYF
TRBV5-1 CASSLRGGGEKLFF
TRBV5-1 CASTPNIGDIQETQYF
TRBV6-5 CASSYSGGNTEAFF
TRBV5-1 CASSLRQDYTGELFF
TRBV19 CASSRPGAGDGETQYF
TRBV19 CASRPLEGVGNQPQHF
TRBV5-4 CASSLYDSGQGAYEQYF
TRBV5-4 CASSRPTAGGKYEQYF
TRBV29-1 CSVEVTGKNIQYF
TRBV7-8 CASNRLGVGTEAFF
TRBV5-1 CASSTDRGRMNTEAFF
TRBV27 CASSFTSGSLHEQYF
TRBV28 CASSPHTGGEQYF
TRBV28 CASSFWTSGIRSYEQYF
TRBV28 CASSPTTLRKGYTF
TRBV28 CASSPRGQGVTGELFF
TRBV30 CAWTMGQGTNYGYTF
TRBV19 CASSIEAGVPDTQYF
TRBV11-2 CASSLRGRGYGGANVLTF
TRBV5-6 CASTGLAVYNEQFF
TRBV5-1 CASSSQGNQPQHF
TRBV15 CATSRGRTGGITDTQYF
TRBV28 CASSSERGNQPQHF
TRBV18 CASSPRNQDTQYF
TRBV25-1 CASSELGGSNQPQHF
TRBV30 CAWSVRGETQYF
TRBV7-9 CASSPAQVSNTGELFF
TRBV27 CASSWGLAVSYEQYF
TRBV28 CASSPLRVQPQHF
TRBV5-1 CASSPFGGANVLTF